A selection of T cell receptor beta chains follows, all from one sample in a study of regulatory T cells in long-lasting Graves disease. TCRdb re-analysed the multiplex PCR reads in MiXCR, keeping a single row per CDR3 protein. This table has about 530,000 distinct CDR3 sequences, about 16% appearing once. The sample also formed part of further work on T cells in Graves' hyperthyroidism and ophthalmopathy.

The material was peripheral blood mononuclear cells (PBMCs), obtained at new diagnosis, from a patient treated with antithyroid drugs. These receptors were taken from a woman aged 35 to 59 with Graves disease. CDR3s include the opening cysteine and the closing phenylalanine or tryptophan. D genes are given only for firm matches. Part of the rows lack a size; the others show once, few, many or a class for expanded clones.

TRBJ1-2,many,-,TRBV7-9,CASSLIGRDPANYGYTF,TGTGCCAGCAGCTTAATCGGGCGGGATCCGGCTAACTATGGCTACACCTTC
TRBJ1-2,-,-,TRBV5-6,CASSLEIQGDYGYTF,TGTGCCAGCAGCTTGGAGATCCAGGGAGACTATGGCTACACCTTC
TRBJ2-5,many,-,TRBV6-1,CASSGAPQETQYF,TGTGCCAGCAGTGGGGCACCTCAAGAGACCCAGTACTTC
TRBJ1-1,few,-,TRBV2,CTSIFRDTTTEAFF,TGTACCAGTATTTTCCGGGACACAACCACTGAAGCTTTCTTT
TRBJ1-2,few,-,TRBV10-3,CAISESYGYTF,TGTGCCATCAGTGAGAGCTATGGCTACACCTTC
TRBJ1-2,many,TRBD1,TRBV24-1,CATSAPGQAVRGYTF,TGTGCCACCAGTGCACCCGGACAGGCGGTACGAGGCTACACCTTC
TRBJ1-3,few,-,TRBV7-8,CASSSQLRPIGLRDAGNTIYF,TGTGCCAGCAGCTCTCAGCTTCGACCTATTGGCCTTCGGGATGCTGGAAACACCATATATTTT
TRBJ1-2,many,TRBD1,TRBV18,CASSPGQGYDYTF,TGTGCCAGCTCACCGGGACAGGGGTACGACTACACCTTC
TRBJ1-1,many,-,TRBV7-9,CASSLAGWDTEAFF,TGTGCCAGCAGCTTAGCGGGGTGGGACACTGAAGCTTTCTTT
TRBJ2-6,-,-,TRBV5-4,CASSLTGAGGANVLTF,TGTGCCAGCAGCTTGACGGGGGCGGGGGGGGCCAACGTCCTGACTTTC
TRBJ1-1,once,-,TRBV11-3,CASSLAGGPNTEAFF,TGTGCCAGCAGCTTAGCGGGGGGCCCGAACACTGAAGCTTTCTTT
TRBJ2-5,few,-,TRBV7-9,CASSLLSLETQYF,TGTGCCAGCAGCCTACTCTCACTCGAGACCCAGTACTTC
TRBJ2-2,few,-,TRBV12-3/TRBV12-4,CASLVTGELFF,TGTGCCAGTCTCGTCACCGGGGAGCTGTTTTTT
TRBJ2-3,few,TRBD1,TRBV7-9,CASSFFRQGFGTDTQYF,TGTGCCAGCAGCTTCTTCCGACAGGGGTTCGGCACAGATACGCAGTATTTT
TRBJ2-7,-,-,TRBV2,CASVPPGLSSYEQYF,TGTGCCAGCGTCCCTCCGGGACTCTCTTCCTACGAGCAGTACTTC
TRBJ1-6,many,-,TRBV5-1,CASSLVPEGAYNSPLHF,TGCGCCAGCAGCTTGGTACCCGAGGGGGCCTATAATTCACCCCTCCACTTT
TRBJ2-2,-,-,TRBV4-1,CAATSRAEPGLSAGELFF,TGCGCCGCCACGTCACGGGCCGAACCGGGACTCTCTGCCGGGGAGCTGTTTTTT
TRBJ2-3,-,-,TRBV28,CASSHEEYSLTDTQYF,TGTGCCAGCAGCCACGAGGAGTACTCACTCACAGATACGCAGTATTTT
TRBJ1-1,many,TRBD1,TRBV3-1,CASSRQTGIAEAFF,TGTGCCAGCAGCCGACAGACAGGGATCGCTGAAGCTTTCTTT
TRBJ2-7,many,-,TRBV6-2/TRBV6-3,CASSEEANGEQYF,TGTGCCAGCAGTGAAGAGGCTAACGGCGAGCAGTACTTC
TRBJ1-2,many,TRBD1,TRBV6-5,CASSYSNRGQDGYTF,TGTGCCAGCAGTTACTCGAACAGGGGTCAGGATGGCTACACCTTC
TRBJ2-5,many,TRBD1,TRBV6-2/TRBV6-3,CASRTGYSKTQYF,TGTGCCAGCAGGACAGGGTATTCGAAGACCCAGTACTTC
TRBJ2-7,few,-,TRBV9,CASSPQQGGYEQYF,TGTGCCAGCAGCCCCCAGCAGGGGGGCTACGAGCAGTACTTC
TRBJ1-5,-,TRBD1,TRBV5-1,CASSLEGGNRQPQHF,TGCGCCAGCAGCTTGGAAGGGGGCAACAGACAGCCCCAGCATTTT
TRBJ2-5,many,-,TRBV10-3,CAISSTRGETQYF,TGTGCCATCAGCTCGACAAGGGGAGAGACCCAGTACTTC
TRBJ2-3,-,TRBD2,TRBV2,CASSDLTSGWSTDTQYF,TGTGCCAGCAGTGACCTGACTAGCGGGTGGAGCACAGATACGCAGTATTTT
TRBJ1-6,-,TRBD1,TRBV18,CASSANRGEQSSPLHF,TGTGCCAGCTCAGCCAACAGGGGCGAACAATCATCACCCCTCCACTTT
TRBJ2-5,-,-,TRBV25-1,CASSEGRSYQEAQYF,TGTGCCAGCAGTGAAGGACGGTCGTACCAAGAGGCCCAGTACTTC
TRBJ2-2,-,-,TRBV11-2,CASSLGSTRGERELFF,TGTGCCAGCAGCTTAGGATCGACACGGGGCGAGAGGGAGCTGTTTTTT
TRBJ1-2,-,-,TRBV7-9,CASRGQDYGYTF,TGTGCCAGCAGAGGTCAGGACTATGGCTACACCTTC
TRBJ1-4,-,-,TRBV28,CASGTKGRKLFF,TGTGCCAGTGGGACGAAGGGGAGAAAACTGTTTTTT